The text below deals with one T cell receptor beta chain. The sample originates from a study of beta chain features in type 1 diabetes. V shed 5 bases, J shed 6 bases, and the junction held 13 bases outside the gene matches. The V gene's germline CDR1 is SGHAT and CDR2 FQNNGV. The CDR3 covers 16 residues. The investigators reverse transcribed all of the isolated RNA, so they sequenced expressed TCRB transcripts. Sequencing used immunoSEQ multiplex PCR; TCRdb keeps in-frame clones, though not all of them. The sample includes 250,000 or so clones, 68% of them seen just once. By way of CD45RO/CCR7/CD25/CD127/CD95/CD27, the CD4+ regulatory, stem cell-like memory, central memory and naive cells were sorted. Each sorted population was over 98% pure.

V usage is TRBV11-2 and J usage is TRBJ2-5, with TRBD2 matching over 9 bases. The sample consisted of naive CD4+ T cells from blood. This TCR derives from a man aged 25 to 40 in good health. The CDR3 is CASSVLAGRFRKTQYF. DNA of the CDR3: TGTGCCAGCAGCGTTCTAGCGGGGCGTTTTAGAAAGACCCAGTACTTC.